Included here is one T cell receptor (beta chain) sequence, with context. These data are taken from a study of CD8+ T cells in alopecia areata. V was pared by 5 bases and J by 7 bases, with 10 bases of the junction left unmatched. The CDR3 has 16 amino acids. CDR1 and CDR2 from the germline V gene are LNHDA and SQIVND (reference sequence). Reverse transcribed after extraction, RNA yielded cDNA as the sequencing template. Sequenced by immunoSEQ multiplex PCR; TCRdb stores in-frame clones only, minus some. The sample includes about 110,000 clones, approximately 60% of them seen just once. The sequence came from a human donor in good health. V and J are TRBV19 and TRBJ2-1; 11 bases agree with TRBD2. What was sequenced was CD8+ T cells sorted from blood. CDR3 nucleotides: TGTGCCAGTAGTGCCGGTAGCGGGGGGGTCGGTAATGAGCAGTTCTTC. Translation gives CASSAGSGGVGNEQFF.